Below are 2 T cell receptor beta chains sequenced from a single sample in a study of cytomegalovirus exposure and HLA in healthy donors. The PCR had 60 Vbeta and 13 Jbeta primers. Method: immunoSEQ multiplex PCR; TCRdb's copy keeps in-frame clones and lacks some. The sample includes 30,000 to 40,000 clones. Sequenced: PBMCs. All receptors derive from a man in his forties in good health and CMV-seropositive.

The chain employs TRBV21-1 and TRBJ2-7; the table gives TRBD2 as D, unverified against the DNA. TRBV21-1 is a recognized pseudogene. The CDR3 spans 15 residues. CDR3 coding DNA: TGTGCCAGCAGCAAAGGGACTAGCGGGACCCCCGAGCAGTACTTC. This encodes CASSKGTSGTPEQYF.

This sequence joins TRBV10-3 and TRBJ1-4; 8 bases are a match to TRBD1. The junction had 10 bases not matched to a gene; V was cut back by 10 bases and J by 0 bases. The germline gives CDR1 ENHRY, CDR2 SYGVKD. This CDR3 region has 16 residues. The CDR3 spells CATGQGSLSTNEKLFF. DNA of the CDR3: TGTGCCACAGGACAGGGATCTCTGTCAACTAATGAAAAACTGTTTTTT.